This T cell receptor beta chain was sequenced in a study of OX40 agonist ivuxolimab in advanced cancers. With respect to the entire study: Ivuxolimab, which targeted the costimulatory receptor OX40 (CD134), was an agonistic, fully human IgG2 monoclonal antibody. Intravenous ivuxolimab was administered to patients every 2 weeks at six dose levels: 0.01, 0.1, 0.3, 1.5, 3 and 10 mg/kg. Of the 50 or so patients in dose escalation, some 20 had hepatocellular carcinoma, around 15 had melanoma, 9 had renal cell carcinoma and 9 had head and neck cancer. The dose-escalation cohort was around 84% male with a mean age of approximately 59 years, ranging from roughly 20 to 80. Patients were allowed to have had prior anti-PD-1, anti-PD-L1 or anti-CTLA-4 therapy, and around two fifths of the dose-escalation patients had been treated with checkpoint inhibitors. Partial responses occurred in three dose-escalation patients: two with cutaneous melanoma and one with hepatocellular carcinoma. The point of sequencing TCRbeta in the periphery was to test whether ivuxolimab changed TCR sequence diversity and drove clonal T-cell expansion. The paper reports the monotherapy dose-escalation portion (N of about 52 patients) of the phase I ivuxolimab trial.

Genomic DNA was extracted from sorted cells for sequencing of the TCRbeta CDR3 region. TCRbeta CDR3 regions were sequenced using the immunoSEQ Assay. TCRdb's version of the immuneACCESS table is confined to in-frame rearrangements and falls short of the full clone set. An unresolved V gene accounts for under half of the shortfall where checked; the remainder is of unknown origin. The sample contains tens of thousands of clones, approximately 87% of them found a single time. The top ten constitute around 0.56% of the sample. Patients with a history of autoimmune disease or receiving systemic immunosuppression were excluded from the trial. Peripheral blood for TCR sequencing was drawn from every dose cohort at baseline, at cycle 4 day 1 and at cycle 7 day 1. Samples were obtained from an open-label, multicenter, first-in-human phase I dose-escalation trial of ivuxolimab. Adults with locally advanced or metastatic head and neck squamous cell, hepatocellular, melanoma or renal cell carcinoma were enrolled in the trial. Before TCR sequencing, CD4+ T cells and CD8+ T cells from peripheral blood were sorted into separate populations.

What the work shows at the level of the full study, not this receptor alone: Low levels of normalized T-cell clonal expansion were also shown by some nonresponding patients. On average, CD8+ T cells showed more expanded clones than CD4+ T cells after ivuxolimab. In partial responders in the 0.1-3.0 mg/kg groups, normalized peripheral clonal expansion was found to be among the lowest, especially among CD8+ T cells. At doses of 0.1 to 3.0 mg/kg, clonal expansion of both CD4+ and CD8+ T cells in blood was seen between baseline and week 6. Antigen specificity was not determined for the clonally expanded peripheral T cells.

The table lists this clone with a count of one. Its antigen is currently not known. Base qualities were left out, and no much larger clone turns up one base away. From the cysteine through the phenylalanine, the CDR3 covers 15 amino acids. The DNA shown is the 45-base CDR3, in frame from base 1. From V the trimming removes 0 bases and from J it removes 8 bases, while the gene matches leave 3 bases of the junction unaccounted for. The germline V gene supplies CDR1 MNHEY and CDR2 SVGAGI. Source: CD4+ or CD8+ T cells sorted from blood, taken in a trial of the OX40 agonist ivuxolimab. The chain uses TRBV6-5 and TRBJ1-4, with 10 bases in between that match TRBD1. The sequence derives from an adult with an advanced solid tumor such as melanoma, head and neck, liver or kidney cancer. The CDR3 amino acid sequence is: CASSYSTGGDEKLFF. The bases read TGTGCCAGCAGTTACTCGACAGGGGGCGACGAAAAACTGTTTTTT.